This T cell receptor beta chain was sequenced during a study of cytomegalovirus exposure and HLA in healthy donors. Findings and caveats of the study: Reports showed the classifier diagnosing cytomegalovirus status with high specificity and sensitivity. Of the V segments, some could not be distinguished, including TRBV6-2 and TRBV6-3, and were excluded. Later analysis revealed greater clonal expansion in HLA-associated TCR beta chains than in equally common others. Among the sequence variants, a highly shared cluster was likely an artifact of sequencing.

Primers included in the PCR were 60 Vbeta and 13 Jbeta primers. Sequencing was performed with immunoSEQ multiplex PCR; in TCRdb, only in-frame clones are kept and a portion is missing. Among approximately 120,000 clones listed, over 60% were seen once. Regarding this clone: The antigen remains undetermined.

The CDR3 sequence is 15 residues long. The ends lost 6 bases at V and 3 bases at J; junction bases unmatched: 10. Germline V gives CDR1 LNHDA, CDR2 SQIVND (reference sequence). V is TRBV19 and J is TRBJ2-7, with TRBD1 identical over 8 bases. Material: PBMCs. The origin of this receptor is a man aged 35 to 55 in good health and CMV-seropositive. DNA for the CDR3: TGTGCCAGTAGCGTCCCGGCCACAGGGGGCTACGAGCAGTACTTC. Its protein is CASSVPATGGYEQYF.